The clone carrying this T cell receptor (beta chain) was counted a few times. Antigen unknown. The sample comes from a study of cytomegalovirus exposure and HLA in healthy donors. Turning to the study itself: Inside one of the first data releases sat around 86 million unique TCRs taken from HLA-typed donors. Notes on the study in general: An ancestry cluster, one associated with Asian ancestry, reportedly showed fewer N-insertions than the approximately 700-donor mean in a later analysis. The classifier reportedly diagnosed cytomegalovirus status with high specificity and sensitivity. Generally TCR sequences proved uncommon, though certain public TCRs appeared in numerous donors.

V lost 4 bases to trimming and J lost 4 bases; unmatched junction nucleotides: 3. CDR1 SGHRS and CDR2 YFSETQ come from the germline V gene. This CDR3 region has 13 residues. 60 Vbeta and 13 Jbeta primers were used in PCR. Method: immunoSEQ multiplex PCR; TCRdb's copy keeps in-frame clones and lacks some. The sample consists of about 200,000 clones, approximately 78% of them appearing once. The source of this sequence is a woman younger than 45 in good health and CMV-seropositive. V gene TRBV5-1 combines with J gene TRBJ1-1; the match to TRBD1 covers 8 bases. Sequenced input: PBMCs. CDR3 sequence: CASSTQGGTEAFF. The CDR3 DNA sequence: TGCGCCAGCAGCACACAGGGGGGCACTGAAGCTTTCTTT. Together with reference TRBV5-1 and TRBJ1-1, the CDR3 gives the full variable domain: KAGVTQTPRYLIKTRGQQVTLSCSPISGHRSVSWYQQTPGQGLQFLFEYFSETQRNKGNFPGRFSGRQFSNSRSEMNVSTLELGDSALYLCASSTQGGTEAFFGQGTRLTVV.